Below, one T cell receptor (beta chain) is given with its context. These data come from a study of blood T cell repertoires in COVID-19. Whole-study context: The United States, Italy and Spain supplied acute and convalescent COVID-19 samples. The cDNA or gDNA used as material had been derived from T cells, B-cell-depleted T cells, or PBMCs.

Participant-given clinical history determined each cohort assignment. Germline V gene sequence: CDR1 SGHVS, CDR2 FNYEAQ. CDR3 length: 15 residues. J was trimmed by 6 bases and V by 7 bases; bases with no gene match: 11. Sequenced by immunoSEQ multiplex PCR; TCRdb stores in-frame clones only, minus some. The sample consists of hundreds of thousands of clones, 80% to 90% of them appearing once. The sample consisted of PBMCs or T cells enriched from blood (not recorded which). The receptor was derived from a man between 18 and 29 years old who had recovered from COVID-19. J is TRBJ2-3 and V is TRBV7-6; TRBD2 matches at 9 bases. The CDR3 is CASTYIAGVGDTQYF. CDR3 in DNA: TGTGCCAGCACGTACATAGCGGGAGTGGGCGATACGCAGTATTTT.